This TCR beta chain was observed in a study of breast tumors, draining lymph nodes, adjacent tissues. This clonotype was seen many times. Antigen: not known. Axillary draining lymph nodes of breast cancer patients supplied the node samples. Study conclusions and caveats: Most tumor T cells seemingly derive from lymph node, then expand in tumor.

V was clipped by 4 bases and J by 13 bases; unmatched bases: 6. Germline CDR1 and CDR2: LGHNA and YNFKEQ. The CDR3 loop spans 13 amino acids. TCRdb ran MiXCR on the multiplex PCR reads and lists one entry per CDR3 protein. The table has more than 200,000 distinct CDR3 sequences, approximately 29% seen once. The rearrangement joins TRBV4-2 to TRBJ2-1; the match to TRBD2 covers 11 bases. Sequencing was carried out using axillary lymph node tissue. The sequence was collected from a female donor with breast cancer. Some clones in this sample may be carry-over from other donors' samples. In DNA form, the CDR3 reads TGTGCCAGCAGCCCGCACCTAGCGGGAGGTCAGTTCTTC. Translation: CASSPHLAGGQFF.